The rows below give T cell receptor beta chains drawn from one sample of a study of blood T cell repertoires in COVID-19. Only in-frame clones appear in the TCRdb table, and some are missing; sequencing was by immunoSEQ multiplex PCR. This table has 95,000 to 110,000 clones, 88% appearing once. Material: peripheral blood. The source of these receptors is a man between 50 and 59 years old with active or convalescent COVID-19. Both conserved end residues are trimmed from each CDR3.

V gene	J gene	CDR3 protein
TRBV18	TRBJ2-4	ASSPRQATLAKNIQY
TRBV18	TRBJ2-3	ASSRGPPGTDTQY
TRBV28	TRBJ2-7	ASKRASYFSYEQY
TRBV6-5	TRBJ2-1	ASSYSVQGPTNEQF
TRBV6-5	TRBJ2-1	ASSWTSGSSYNEQF
TRBV19	TRBJ1-5	ASTQGPPQPQH
TRBV3-1/TRBV3-2	TRBJ2-5	ASSPQTGPQETQY
TRBV7-9	TRBJ1-1	ACPRGGDTEAF
TRBV10-3	TRBJ2-7	AISESNTYEQY
TRBV7-9	TRBJ2-7	ASSSTSGGSWEQY
TRBV6-6	TRBJ2-4	ASSPGEEGKNIQY
TRBV6-6	TRBJ1-5	ASTPAGSGDQPQH
TRBV5-1	TRBJ2-2	ASSLQQGETGELF
TRBV3-1/TRBV3-2	TRBJ2-7	ASAPADEIEQY
TRBV6-5	TRBJ1-5	ASRRTGHSNQPQH
TRBV20-1	TRBJ2-5	SASGLLLNIETQY
TRBV6-6	TRBJ2-7	ASSYSSGGAPSEQY
TRBV28	TRBJ2-6	ASSLGGTGANVLT
TRBV10-3	TRBJ2-5	ATRTGPKETQY
TRBV18	TRBJ2-7	ASSGGGEQY
TRBV28	TRBJ1-2	ASTNGGYSLTMGYT
TRBV5-4	TRBJ2-7	ASSFPGDEQY
TRBV29-1	TRBJ1-2	SALGGVGGYT
TRBV27	TRBJ2-3	ASSTFPRGGSTDTQY
TRBV28	TRBJ2-1	ATSRLTRVYNEQF
TRBV28	TRBJ2-3	ASTGTSSQY
TRBV27	TRBJ2-1	ASRTSGPHNEQF
TRBV7-9	TRBJ2-1	ASSSPGTGGRLNEQF
TRBV28	TRBJ2-3	ASSLWKREGVDTQY
TRBV4-2	TRBJ1-4	ASSQDPIPRGGAVYEKLF
TRBV27	TRBJ2-5	ASKLQVAGGTQY
TRBV10-1	TRBJ1-3	ASSDGQPGNTIY
TRBV20-1	TRBJ2-7	SASGGTSGFLGEQY
TRBV6-2/TRBV6-3	TRBJ2-2	ASSTRLAGSTGELF
TRBV5-6	TRBJ2-7	ASSPERGFYEQY
TRBV11-2	TRBJ1-3	ASSLRMVLFGNTIY